This T cell receptor beta chain was recorded in a study of beta chain features in type 1 diabetes. Across the whole study: The patient and healthy donor groups were comparable for age, gender and cell yields. General study results and limits: For patients, the naive, central memory and Treg TCRB repertoires appeared more alike than for healthy donors. There was a moderate but significant shortening of TCRB CDR3s in all four CD4+ subsets of Type 1 diabetes patients.

This clone has more than one count but fewer than ten. Its target is unknown. Germline assignment: CDR1 LNHNV and CDR2 YYDKDF (reference sequence). V shed 3 bases, J shed 4 bases, and the junction held 5 bases outside the gene matches. The CDR3 loop spans 15 amino acids. Every bit of the isolated RNA underwent reverse transcription, so sequencing read expressed TCRB transcripts. Measured with immunoSEQ multiplex PCR; TCRdb has only the in-frame clones, and not every one. Here the sample spans a few hundred thousand clones, less than 30% being singletons. This sequence originates from a woman in her 30s with type 1 diabetes. The sequenced material came from naive CD4+ T cells from blood. This chain uses TRBV15 with TRBJ2-1; 8 bases are a match to TRBD2. The CDR3 bases are TGTGCCACCAGCAGGGCGCGGGAGGTATACAATGAGCAGTTCTTC. This codes for CATSRAREVYNEQFF.